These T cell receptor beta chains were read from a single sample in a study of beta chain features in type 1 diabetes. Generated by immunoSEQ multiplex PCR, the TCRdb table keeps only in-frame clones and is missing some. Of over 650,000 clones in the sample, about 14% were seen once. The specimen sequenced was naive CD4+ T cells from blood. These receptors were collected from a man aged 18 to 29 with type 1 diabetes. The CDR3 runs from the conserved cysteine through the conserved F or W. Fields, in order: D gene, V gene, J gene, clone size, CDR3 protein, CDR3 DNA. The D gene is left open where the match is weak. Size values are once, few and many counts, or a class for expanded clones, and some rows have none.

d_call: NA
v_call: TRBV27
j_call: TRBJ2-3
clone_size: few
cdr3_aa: CASSSRFLGRPTDTQYF
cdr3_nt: TGTGCCAGCAGTTCGCGGTTTTTGGGGAGGCCCACAGATACGCAGTATTTT

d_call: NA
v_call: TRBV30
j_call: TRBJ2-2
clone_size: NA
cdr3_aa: CAWLPGGTGELFF
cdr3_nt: TGTGCCTGGCTGCCCGGTGGAACCGGGGAGCTGTTTTTT

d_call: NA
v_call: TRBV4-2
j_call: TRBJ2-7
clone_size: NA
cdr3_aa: CASSQGPAGDPSYEQYF
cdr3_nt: TGTGCCAGCAGCCAAGGCCCTGCAGGGGACCCCTCCTACGAGCAGTACTTC

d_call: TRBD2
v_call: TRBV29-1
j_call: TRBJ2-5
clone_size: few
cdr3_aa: CSVRGGETQYF
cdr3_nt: TGCAGCGTTCGGGGGGGAGAGACCCAGTACTTC

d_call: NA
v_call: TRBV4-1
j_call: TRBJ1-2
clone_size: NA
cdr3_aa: CASSQDPSGRVANYGYTF
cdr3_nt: TGCGCCAGCAGCCAAGATCCTTCGGGCAGGGTGGCTAACTATGGCTACACCTTC

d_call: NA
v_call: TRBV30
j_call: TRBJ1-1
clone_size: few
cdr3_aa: CAWSVLGVNTEAFF
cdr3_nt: TGTGCCTGGAGTGTACTGGGGGTGAACACTGAAGCTTTCTTT

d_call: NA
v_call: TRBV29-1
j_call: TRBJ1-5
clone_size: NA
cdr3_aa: CSVGGLGGANQPQHF
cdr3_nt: TGCAGCGTCGGTGGGCTCGGAGGCGCCAATCAGCCCCAGCATTTT

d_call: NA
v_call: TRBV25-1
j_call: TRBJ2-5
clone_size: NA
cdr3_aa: CASSDSTLPQETQYF
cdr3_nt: TGTGCCAGCAGTGATTCCACCCTCCCTCAAGAGACCCAGTACTTC

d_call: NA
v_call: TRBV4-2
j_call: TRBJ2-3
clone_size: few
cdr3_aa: CASSQGAGRTDTQYF
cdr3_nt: TGTGCCAGCAGCCAAGGGGCAGGCCGCACAGATACGCAGTATTTT

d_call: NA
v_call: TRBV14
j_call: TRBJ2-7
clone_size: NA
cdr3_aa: CASSQEVEPSYEQYF
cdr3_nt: TGTGCCAGCAGCCAAGAGGTAGAGCCATCCTACGAGCAGTACTTC

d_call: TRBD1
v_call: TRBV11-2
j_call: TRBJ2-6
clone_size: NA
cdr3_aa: CASSTWDSVLTF
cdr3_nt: TGTGCCAGCAGCACATGGGACAGTGTCCTGACTTTC

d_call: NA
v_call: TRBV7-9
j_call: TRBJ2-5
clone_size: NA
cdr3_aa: CASSLAEETQYF
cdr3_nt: TGTGCCAGCAGCTTAGCGGAAGAGACCCAGTACTTC

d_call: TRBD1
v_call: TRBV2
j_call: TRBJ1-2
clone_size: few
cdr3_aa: CASIEDRGPYGYTF
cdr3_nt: TGTGCCAGCATCGAAGACAGGGGGCCCTATGGCTACACCTTC

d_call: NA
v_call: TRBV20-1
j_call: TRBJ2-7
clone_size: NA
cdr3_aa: CSANRRDEQYF
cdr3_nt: TGCAGTGCCAACCGCCGCGACGAGCAGTACTTC

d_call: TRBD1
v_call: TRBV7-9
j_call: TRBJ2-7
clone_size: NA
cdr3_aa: CASSLAGTVLREQYF
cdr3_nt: TGTGCCAGCAGCTTAGCCGGGACAGTCCTACGCGAGCAGTACTTC

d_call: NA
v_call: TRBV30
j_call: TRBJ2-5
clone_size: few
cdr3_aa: CAWSVGLRETQYF
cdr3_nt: TGTGCCTGGAGTGTAGGCCTACGAGAGACCCAGTACTTC

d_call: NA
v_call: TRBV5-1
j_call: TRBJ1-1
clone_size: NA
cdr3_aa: CASSLVPGNTEAFF
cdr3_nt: TGCGCCAGCAGCTTGGTCCCGGGGAACACTGAAGCTTTCTTT

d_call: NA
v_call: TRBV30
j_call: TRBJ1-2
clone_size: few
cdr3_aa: CAWSPQGDYGYTF
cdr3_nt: TGTGCCTGGAGCCCACAGGGAGACTATGGCTACACCTTC

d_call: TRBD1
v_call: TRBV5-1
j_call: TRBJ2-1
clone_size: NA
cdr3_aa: CASRVDREEQFF
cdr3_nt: TGCGCCAGCAGAGTTGACAGGGAAGAGCAGTTCTTC

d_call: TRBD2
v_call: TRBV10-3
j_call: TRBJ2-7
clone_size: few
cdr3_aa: CAIGAGGHYEQYF
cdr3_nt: TGTGCCATAGGAGCGGGAGGGCACTACGAGCAGTACTTC

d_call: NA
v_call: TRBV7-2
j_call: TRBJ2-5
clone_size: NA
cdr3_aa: CASSFQRGEQETQYF
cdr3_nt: TGTGCCAGCAGCTTCCAGAGGGGGGAACAAGAGACCCAGTACTTC

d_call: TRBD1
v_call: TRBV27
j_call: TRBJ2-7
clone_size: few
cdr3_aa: CASSSSVHRGRTYEQYF
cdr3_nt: TGTGCCAGCAGTTCGTCAGTTCACAGGGGGCGGACCTACGAGCAGTACTTC

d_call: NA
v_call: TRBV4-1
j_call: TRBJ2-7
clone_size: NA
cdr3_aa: CASSQEDSFLDRSYEQYF
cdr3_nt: TGCGCCAGCAGCCAAGAGGACAGCTTCCTCGACCGTTCCTACGAGCAGTACTTC

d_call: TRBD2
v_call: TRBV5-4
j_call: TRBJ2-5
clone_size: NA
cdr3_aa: CASSPGLAGETQYF
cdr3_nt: TGTGCCAGCAGCCCGGGACTAGCAGGAGAGACCCAGTACTTC

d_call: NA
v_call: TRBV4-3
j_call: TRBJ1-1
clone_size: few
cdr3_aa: CASSQRTVGTEAFF
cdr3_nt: TGCGCCAGCAGCCAACGAACGGTTGGCACTGAAGCTTTCTTT

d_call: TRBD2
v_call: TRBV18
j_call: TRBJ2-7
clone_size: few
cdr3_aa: CASSPGKAGANEQYF
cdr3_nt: TGTGCCAGCTCACCAGGTAAAGCGGGGGCAAACGAGCAGTACTTC

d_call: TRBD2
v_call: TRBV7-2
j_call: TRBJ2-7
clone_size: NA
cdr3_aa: CASSFWGLAFYEQYF
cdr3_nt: TGTGCCAGCAGCTTTTGGGGACTAGCATTCTACGAGCAGTACTTC

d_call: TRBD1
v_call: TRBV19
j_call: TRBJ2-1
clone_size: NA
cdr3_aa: CASSPGTDPYNEQFF
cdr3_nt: TGTGCCAGTAGTCCCGGGACAGATCCCTACAATGAGCAGTTCTTC

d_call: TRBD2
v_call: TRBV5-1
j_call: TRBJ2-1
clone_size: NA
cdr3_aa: CASSFGLAGGPYNEQFF
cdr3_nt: TGCGCCAGCAGCTTCGGACTAGCGGGAGGACCCTACAATGAGCAGTTCTTC

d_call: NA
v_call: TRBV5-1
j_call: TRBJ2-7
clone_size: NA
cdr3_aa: CASSLGENYEQYF
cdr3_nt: TGCGCCAGCAGCTTGGGGGAAAACTACGAGCAGTACTTC

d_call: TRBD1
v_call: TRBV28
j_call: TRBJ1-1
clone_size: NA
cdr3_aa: CASSLSGGKNTEAFF
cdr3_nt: TGTGCCAGCAGTTTGTCAGGGGGCAAGAACACTGAAGCTTTCTTT

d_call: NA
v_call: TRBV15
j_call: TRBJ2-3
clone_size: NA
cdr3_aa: CATSRAGSADTQYF
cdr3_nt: TGTGCCACCAGCAGAGCGGGGAGTGCAGATACGCAGTATTTT

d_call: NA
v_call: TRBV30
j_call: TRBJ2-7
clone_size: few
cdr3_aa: CAWQGLLQQYF
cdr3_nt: TGTGCCTGGCAGGGACTGTTACAGCAGTACTTC

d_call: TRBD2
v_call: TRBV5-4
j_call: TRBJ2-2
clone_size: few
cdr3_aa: CASSKRVAGNTGELFF
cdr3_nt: TGTGCCAGCTCAAAAAGGGTAGCGGGAAACACCGGGGAGCTGTTTTTT

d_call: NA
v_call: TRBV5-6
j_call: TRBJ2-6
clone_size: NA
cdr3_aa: CASSLGFSGANVLTF
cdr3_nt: TGTGCCAGCAGCTTGGGATTCTCTGGGGCCAACGTCCTGACTTTC

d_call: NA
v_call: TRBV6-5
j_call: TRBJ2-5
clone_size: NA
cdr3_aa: CASSRDTETQYF
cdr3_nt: TGTGCCAGCAGCCGGGATACGGAGACCCAGTACTTC

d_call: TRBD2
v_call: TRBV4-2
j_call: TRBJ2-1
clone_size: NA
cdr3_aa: CASSQRLAGGQDEQFF
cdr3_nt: TGTGCCAGCAGCCAGCGACTAGCGGGGGGGCAGGATGAGCAGTTCTTC

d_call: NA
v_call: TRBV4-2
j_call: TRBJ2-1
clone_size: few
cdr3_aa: CASSPLVGNEQFF
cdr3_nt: TGTGCCAGCAGCCCCCTAGTGGGCAATGAGCAGTTCTTC

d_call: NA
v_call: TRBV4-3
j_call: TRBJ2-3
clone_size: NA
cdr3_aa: CASSQDSTGGDTQYF
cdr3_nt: TGCGCCAGCAGCCAAGATTCAACCGGGGGAGATACGCAGTATTTT

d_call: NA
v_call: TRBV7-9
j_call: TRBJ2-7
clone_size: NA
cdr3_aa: CASSPPSSTASYEQYF
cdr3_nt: TGTGCCAGCAGCCCACCGTCGTCGACAGCGTCCTACGAGCAGTACTTC

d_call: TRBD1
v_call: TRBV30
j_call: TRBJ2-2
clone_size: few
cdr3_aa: CASAKGTAYTGELFF
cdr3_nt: TGTGCCTCAGCCAAGGGGACAGCGTACACCGGGGAGCTGTTTTTT

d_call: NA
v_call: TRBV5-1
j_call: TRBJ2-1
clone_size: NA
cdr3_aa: CASSLDPLDEQFF
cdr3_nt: TGCGCCAGCAGCTTGGATCCTCTCGATGAGCAGTTCTTC

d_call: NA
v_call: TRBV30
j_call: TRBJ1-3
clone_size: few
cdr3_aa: CAWTIGGNTIYF
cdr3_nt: TGTGCCTGGACCATAGGTGGAAACACCATATATTTT

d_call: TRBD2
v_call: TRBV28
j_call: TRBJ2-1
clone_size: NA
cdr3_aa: CASSSSGPRNNEQFF
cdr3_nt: TGTGCCAGCAGTAGTAGCGGGCCACGAAACAATGAGCAGTTCTTC

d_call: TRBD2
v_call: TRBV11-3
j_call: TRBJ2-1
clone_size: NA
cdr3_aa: CASSVAGGGNEQFF
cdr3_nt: TGTGCCAGCAGCGTAGCGGGAGGGGGCAATGAGCAGTTCTTC

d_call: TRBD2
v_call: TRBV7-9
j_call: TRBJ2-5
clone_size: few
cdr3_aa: CASTAGGMFTGGRAKTQYF
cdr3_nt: TGTGCCAGCACAGCAGGGGGGATGTTTACCGGCGGGAGGGCCAAGACCCAGTACTTC

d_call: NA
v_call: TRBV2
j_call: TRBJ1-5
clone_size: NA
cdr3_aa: CASSRQDSNQPQHF
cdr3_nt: TGTGCCAGCAGTCGTCAGGATAGCAATCAGCCCCAGCATTTT

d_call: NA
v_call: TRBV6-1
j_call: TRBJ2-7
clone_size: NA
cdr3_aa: CASSDRVGDEQYF
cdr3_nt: TGTGCCAGCAGTGACAGGGTAGGAGACGAGCAGTACTTC

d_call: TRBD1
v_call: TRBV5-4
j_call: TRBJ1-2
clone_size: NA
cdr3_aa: CASSSKADRALYGYTF
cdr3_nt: TGTGCCAGCAGCTCCAAGGCGGACAGGGCGCTCTATGGCTACACCTTC

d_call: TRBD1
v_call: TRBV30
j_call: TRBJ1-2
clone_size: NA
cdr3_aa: CAWSLFGQDYYGYTF
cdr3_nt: TGTGCCTGGAGTCTATTCGGACAGGACTACTATGGCTACACCTTC

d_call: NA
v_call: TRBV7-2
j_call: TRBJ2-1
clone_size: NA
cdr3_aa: CASSLGGVGKGEQFF
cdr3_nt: TGTGCCAGCAGCTTAGGTGGTGTAGGGAAGGGTGAGCAGTTCTTC

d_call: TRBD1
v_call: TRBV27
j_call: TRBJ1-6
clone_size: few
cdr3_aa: CASSGQGPNSPLHF
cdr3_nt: TGTGCCAGCAGCGGACAGGGGCCCAATTCACCCCTCCACTTT

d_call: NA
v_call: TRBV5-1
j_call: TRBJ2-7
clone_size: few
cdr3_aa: CASSRHPYEQYF
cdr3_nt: TGCGCCAGCAGCCGTCACCCCTACGAGCAGTACTTC

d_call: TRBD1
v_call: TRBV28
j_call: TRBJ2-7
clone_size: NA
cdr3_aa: CASGTTGVYEQYF
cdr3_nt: TGTGCCAGCGGAACGACAGGGGTCTACGAGCAGTACTTC

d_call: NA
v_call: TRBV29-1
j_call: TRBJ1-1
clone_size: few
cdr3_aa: CSVEVGGRLAFF
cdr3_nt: TGCAGCGTTGAGGTGGGGGGGCGCCTTGCTTTCTTT

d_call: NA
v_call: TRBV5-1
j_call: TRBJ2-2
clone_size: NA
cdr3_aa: CASSGATELFF
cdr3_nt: TGCGCCAGCAGCGGGGCGACGGAGCTGTTTTTT

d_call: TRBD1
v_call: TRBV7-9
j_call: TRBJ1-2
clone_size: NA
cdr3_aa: CASSVQGQADGYTF
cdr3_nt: TGTGCCAGCAGCGTCCAAGGACAGGCGGATGGCTACACCTTC

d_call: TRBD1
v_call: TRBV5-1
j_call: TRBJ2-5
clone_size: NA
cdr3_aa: CASSLGQVEETQYF
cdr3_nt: TGCGCCAGCAGCCTGGGACAGGTAGAAGAGACCCAGTACTTC

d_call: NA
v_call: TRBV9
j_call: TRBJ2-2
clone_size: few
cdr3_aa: CASSSLGGELFF
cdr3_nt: TGTGCCAGCAGCTCCCTTGGGGGGGAGCTGTTTTTT

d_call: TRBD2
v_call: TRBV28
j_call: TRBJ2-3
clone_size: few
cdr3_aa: CASIPGGGADTQYF
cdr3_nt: TGTGCCAGCATTCCGGGAGGAGGCGCAGATACGCAGTATTTT